This T cell receptor (beta chain) comes out of a study of post-analysis software for immune sequencing data. Study-wide context: In terms of disease course, relapsing-remitting, secondary progressive and progressive-relapsing multiple sclerosis were included.

The germline V gene encodes CDR1 SGHTA and CDR2 FQGNSA. This CDR3 spans 13 amino acids. Germline trimming cut 2 bases from V and 8 bases from J; bases unmatched to any gene: 4. Prepared libraries of TCR beta cDNA carried unique molecular identifiers. Between roughly 0.95 and 10 million T cells gave rise to some 450,000 cDNA molecules. TCRdb re-called the PCR reads through MiXCR, storing one row per CDR3 protein. The data show 600,000 to 700,000 distinct CDR3 sequences, 59% seen once. General observations from the study: Controls' normalized Chao1 diversity significantly exceeded that of multiple sclerosis patients. The F measure placed samples prepared in the same batch into strongly shared clusters. Among a few TRBV segments more frequent in patients than controls were TRBV5-6, TRBV5-1 and TRBV20-1.

As regards this clonotype: No antigen is known for it.

J is TRBJ1-2 and V is TRBV7-2; TRBD1 aligns across 8 bases. This clonotype was sampled from a girl aged 2-9 years with multiple sclerosis. The sequenced material came from blood. The CDR3 DNA sequence: TGTGCCAGCAGCTTAACCACAGGGGGGGGCTACACCTTC. Translating it yields CASSLTTGGGYTF.